Listed here are 22 T cell receptor beta chains from one sample, sequenced in a study of PD-1 blockade in classical Hodgkin lymphoma (dated by TCRdb to about 2020). Sample time point, as interpreted from the label and publication: cycle 4 day 1 (C4D1), after more than five weeks of nivolumab. Every trial patient had relapsed following autologous stem cell transplantation, and prior brentuximab vedotin exposure was what differed among cohorts A, B and C. The method behind the library was the immunoSEQ multiplex PCR assay. TCRdb took this table from immuneACCESS and kept in-frame rearrangements with V and J called. Such tables lack part of the clones; where checked against another copy, unresolved V genes explain under half of the gap, and the rest is unexplained. This sample holds under 130,000 clones; about nine tenths were observed only once. Of the sample, around 17% falls within the top ten clones.

Sequenced material: peripheral blood mononuclear cells (PBMCs), taken before the fourth cycle of nivolumab. These receptors all stem from a human donor with classical Hodgkin lymphoma.

Only a few counts were recorded for this clone. V usage is TRBV11-3 and J usage is TRBJ2-7; TRBD2 is a possible D gene (5 bases). The V gene's germline CDR1 is SGHNT and CDR2 YENEEA. The CDR3 has 13 residues. V was trimmed by 1 base and J by 5 bases, leaving 9 bases between them. Here the CDR3 reads CASSLVFGDEQYF. The CDR3 coding sequence is TGTGCCAGCAGCTTAGTTTTCGGGGACGAGCAGTACTTC.

Only one count was recorded for this clone. The chain carries TRBV7-2 and TRBJ2-7; D is uncertain. CDR1 and CDR2 from the germline V gene are SGHTA and FQGNSA. With 2 bases removed from V and 3 bases from J, the gap between germline ends came to 11 bases. The CDR3 is 14 residues long. The CDR3 nucleotides are TGTGCCAGCAGCTTACGACATCAACTCTACGAGCAGTACTTC. Its protein is CASSLRHQLYEQYF.

This clone was counted a single time. The DNA is omitted, as the CDR3 cannot be located on it reliably, and the CDR3 follows TCRdb's listing. The chain has TRBV28 and TRBJ2-7. Per the germline V gene, CDR1 is MDHEN and CDR2 is SYDVKM. The CDR3 adds up to 14 amino acids, both ends counted. CDR3 region: CASSTSMVTYEQYF.

The chain links TRBV9 to TRBJ1-2; TRBD1 agrees at 9 bases. The trim removed 4 bases at V and 4 bases at J, leaving 14 bases unmatched. The CDR3 is 17 amino acids. Germline-derived CDR1 and CDR2 are SGDLS and YYNGEE. The CDR3 spells CASSPPSGTGNVYGYTF. CDR3 nucleotide sequence: TGTGCCAGCAGCCCCCCCTCGGGGACAGGGAACGTCTATGGCTACACCTTC. Based on the CDR3 plus reference TRBV9 and TRBJ1-2, the full variable domain is DSGVTQTPKHLITATGQRVTLRCSPRSGDLSVYWYQQSLDQGLQFLIQYYNGEERAKGNILERFSAQQFPDLHSELNLSSLELGDSALYFCASSPPSGTGNVYGYTFGSGTRLTVV.

The chain carries TRBV19 and TRBJ1-2, with D perhaps TRBD1 (5 bases). Trimming pared 7 bases from V and 1 base from J, leaving 7 bases between. The CDR3 has 12 amino acids. The germline V gene has CDR1 LNHDA and CDR2 SQIVND (reference sequence). CDR3 coding DNA: TGTGCCAGTAAGGGGAGTAACTATGGCTACACCTTC. Amino acids: CASKGSNYGYTF.

The rearrangement uses TRBV6-6 and TRBJ2-1; D not certain. Trimming removed 11 bases at V and 3 bases at J, with 17 bases between. This CDR3 region has 14 residues. CDR1 and CDR2 (germline): MNHNY, SVGAGI (reference sequence). The CDR3 region is CASTPWASYNEQFF. The CDR3 nucleotides are TGTGCCTCCACCCCGTGGGCGAGCTACAATGAGCAGTTCTTC.

J is TRBJ2-7 and V is TRBV27; D unclear. Germline V gene lookup returns CDR1 MNHEY and CDR2 SMNVEV (reference sequence). The CDR3 is 14 residues long. The germline V and J ends were trimmed by 0 bases and 7 bases, with 13 bases remaining between them. The chain's CDR3 is CASSLSGIYWEQYF. The CDR3 DNA reads as TGTGCCAGCAGTTTATCAGGGATTTATTGGGAGCAGTACTTC.

This chain joins TRBV10-2 and TRBJ2-5, with 7 bases that match TRBD1. V dropped 5 bases and J dropped 4; count of bases not matched to a gene: 16. The CDR3 has 17 amino acids. Germline V gives CDR1 WSHSY, CDR2 SAAADI. CDR3 sequence reads: CASSQLQGQGVRETQYF. The CDR3 DNA sequence: TGCGCCAGCAGTCAACTTCAGGGCCAGGGGGTTCGAGAGACCCAGTACTTC.

The gene calls are TRBV6-4 and TRBJ2-2, with D hard to call. The CDR3 sequence is 14 residues long. Trimming left V 5 bases short and J 4 bases short, with 11 bases between. The V gene's germline CDR1 is MRHNA and CDR2 SNTAGT. CDR3 in DNA: TGTGCCAGCAGTCCCACCCCGGGCACCGGGGAGCTGTTTTTT. It yields the protein CASSPTPGTGELFF.

This chain uses TRBV11-2 with TRBJ2-1; TRBD2 might be the D (5 bases). Germline assignment: CDR1 SGHAT and CDR2 FQNNGV. With 1 base removed from V and 6 bases from J, the gap between germline ends came to 10 bases. This CDR3 is built from 14 residues. CDR3 nucleotides: TGTGCCAGCAGCTTAGGGCTAGGACTCAATGAGCAGTTCTTC. This encodes CASSLGLGLNEQFF.

The sample holds one count of this clone. This sequence joins TRBV5-1 and TRBJ1-1, with a tentative D call TRBD1 (5 bases). V lost 5 bases to trimming and J lost 0 bases, with 14 bases between them. Germline V gene sequence: CDR1 SGHRS, CDR2 YFSETQ. The CDR3 runs to 15 residues. The CDR3 is CASSFRTSMNTEAFF. The CDR3 coding sequence is TGCGCCAGCAGTTTCCGGACATCCATGAACACTGAAGCTTTCTTT.

The gene calls are TRBV4-2 and TRBJ2-2; D is unclear. Germline V gene lookup returns CDR1 LGHNA and CDR2 YNFKEQ. CDR3 size: 14 residues. Trimming stripped 7 bases from V and 0 bases from J, with 9 bases between. In nucleotides, the CDR3 is TGTGCCAGCAAGGCACTCTCGAACACCGGGGAGCTGTTTTTT. Translation: CASKALSNTGELFF.

The genes are TRBV19 and TRBJ1-2, with a tentative D call TRBD1 (5 bases). The germline V gene encodes CDR1 LNHDA and CDR2 SQIVND (reference sequence). V was pared by 4 bases and J by 0 bases, with 15 bases between. The CDR3 loop spans 16 amino acids. The CDR3: CASSTPSGLTNYGYTF. The CDR3 bases are TGTGCCAGTAGTACCCCCTCGGGGCTAACTAACTATGGCTACACCTTC.

This clone was observed a handful of times. The chain employs TRBV10-2 and TRBJ2-5; D remains ambiguous. V was shortened by 3 bases and J by 5 bases, with 16 bases between the two germline ends. The CDR3 is 15 residues long. From germline, CDR1 is WSHSY and CDR2 SAAADI. The CDR3 nucleotides read TGCGCCAGCAGTGACTCAGGCTGGCCAACGGAGACCCAGTACTTC. Translated, it gives CASSDSGWPTETQYF.

A single count supports this clone. The J gene is TRBJ2-1, the V gene TRBV11-2, with 9 positions matching TRBD2. The CDR3 contains 14 residues. The V gene's germline CDR1 is SGHAT and CDR2 FQNNGV. J gave up 15 bases and V 5 bases, and 14 bases lay outside the gene matches. CDR3 in amino acids: CASSPSRERGELFF. The CDR3 DNA reads TGTGCCAGCAGCCCCTCCAGGGAGCGGGGGGAATTGTTCTTC.

This clone was found once. The rearrangement links TRBV6-5 to TRBJ2-5, with a weak D call TRBD1 (5 bases). The J call may be wrong; the DNA end is better matched by TRBJ2-7. The CDR3 totals 15 residues. Per germline, CDR1 MNHEY and CDR2 SVGAGI. CDR3 amino acids: CASSYFTAGLPEQYF. In DNA, the CDR3 is TGTGCCAGCAGTTACTTCACAGCAGGGCTCCCCGAGCAGTACTTC.

The chain uses TRBV30 and TRBJ2-5; D unclear. The CDR3 extends over 14 amino acids. Trimming shortened V by 0 bases and J by 5 bases, and 13 bases separated the two germline ends. Germline loops: CDR1 GTSNPN, CDR2 SVGIG (reference sequence). This CDR3 reads CAWSVLGGWETQYF. The CDR3, as DNA: TGTGCCTGGAGTGTACTGGGTGGTTGGGAGACCCAGTACTTC. Variable domain in full (rest from reference TRBV30 and TRBJ2-5): SQTIHQWPATLVQPVGSPLSLECTVEGTSNPNLYWYRQAAGRGLQLLFYSVGIGQISSEVPQNLSASRPQDRQFILSSKKLLLSDSGFYLCAWSVLGGWETQYFGPGTRLLVL.

This chain connects TRBV6-5 to TRBJ2-3, with 8 bases lining up with TRBD2. Per the germline V gene, CDR1 is MNHEY and CDR2 is SVGAGI. CDR3 length equals 16 residues. V lost 2 bases, J lost 4 bases, and 8 bases stayed unmatched. The CDR3 DNA reads TGTGCCAGCAGTTACCGTGAGCGGGAGATCCCAGATACGCAGTATTTT. Encoded protein: CASSYREREIPDTQYF.

The chain joins TRBV11-2 to TRBJ1-2; the D is unclear. Trimming pared 5 bases from V and 3 bases from J, leaving 10 bases between. CDR1 is SGHAT, CDR2 FQNNGV, per germline. The CDR3 spans 13 residues. The CDR3 sequence: CASSPYAHYGYTF. CDR3 nucleotides: TGTGCCAGCAGCCCGTATGCTCACTATGGCTACACCTTC.

CDR3 loop: CASSSGVNTEAFF. In nucleotides, the CDR3 is TGCGCCAGCAGCTCGGGGGTGAACACTGAAGCTTTCTTT. The rearrangement uses TRBV5-1 and TRBJ1-1, with D possibly matching TRBD1 (5 bases). V was clipped by 3 bases and J by 0 bases, with 6 bases between them. The CDR3 length is 13 residues. Germline CDR1 and CDR2: SGHRS and YFSETQ.

This chain joins TRBV6-6 and TRBJ1-5; D perhaps matches TRBD1 (6 bases). Germline assignment: CDR1 MNHNY and CDR2 SVGAGI (reference sequence). The CDR3 runs 14 residues. The V end lost 6 bases, the J end lost 7 bases, and 16 bases lay between the germline ends. The CDR3 bases are TGTGCCAGCAGCCCTCAACAGGGTTTCCAGCCCCAGCATTTT. It is translated as CASSPQQGFQPQHF.

The rearrangement links TRBV29-1 to TRBJ2-5, with TRBD2 matching over 7 bases. Germline V lookup: CDR1 SQVTM, CDR2 ANQGSEA. The V gene end was trimmed by 5 bases and the J gene end by 0 bases; junction bases not matched to a gene: 6. The CDR3 runs to 14 residues. The CDR3 DNA follows: TGCAGCGTTTTCCTAGCGGAAGACCAAGAGACCCAGTACTTC. This sequence encodes CSVFLAEDQETQYF.